The rows below give T cell receptor beta chains drawn from one sample of a study of T cell responses to AZD1222 COVID-19 vaccine. Generated by immunoSEQ multiplex PCR, the TCRdb table keeps only in-frame clones and is missing some. The sample holds just under 150,000 clones, roughly 87% seen once. The source material was peripheral blood, sampled 28 days after the second AZD1222 dose. Receptors originate from an adult who received the AZD1222 COVID-19 vaccine. Both conserved end residues are part of each CDR3. A D gene is named only where the DNA matches it firmly. Size is omitted from some rows. Given values are once, few, many or a class for expanded clones.

cdr3_aa cdr3_nt d_call v_call cdr3_length clone_size j_call
CASSPGQGVTEAFF TGTGCCAGCTCACCAGGTCAGGGGGTCACTGAAGCTTTCTTT TRBD1 TRBV18 14 - TRBJ1-1
CASSLDSPNEKLFF TGTGCCAGTAGCCTCGACAGTCCTAATGAAAAACTGTTTTTT - TRBV19 14 - TRBJ1-4
CASSVEGGNTEAFF TGTGCCAGCAGCGTAGAGGGAGGGAACACTGAAGCTTTCTTT - TRBV9 14 - TRBJ1-1
CASSQLRERQFF TGTGCCAGCAGCCAACTTCGGGAGAGGCAGTTCTTC - TRBV14 12 - TRBJ2-1
CATSGLGNYNEQFF TGTGCCACCTCCGGACTAGGGAACTACAATGAGCAGTTCTTC TRBD2 TRBV24-1 14 - TRBJ2-1
CASSLGQGGTGELFF TGCGCCAGCAGCTTGGGACAGGGGGGGACCGGGGAGCTGTTTTTT TRBD1 TRBV5-1 15 - TRBJ2-2
CAWSDPQRPRDTQYF TGTGCCTGGAGTGACCCCCAACGCCCCCGAGATACGCAGTATTTT - TRBV30 15 - TRBJ2-3
CASSIGLAGNPSYNEQFF TGTGCCAGCAGCATAGGACTAGCGGGGAACCCCTCCTACAATGAGCAGTTCTTC TRBD2 TRBV5-6 18 - TRBJ2-1
CASRGDGTYEQYF TGCGCCAGCAGGGGTGACGGAACCTACGAGCAGTACTTC - TRBV10-1 13 - TRBJ2-7
CASSSRGQWGNSPLHF TGTGCCAGCAGTTCCCGCGGACAGTGGGGGAATTCACCCCTCCACTTT - TRBV6-5 16 - TRBJ1-6
CASTTRQGADYGYTF TGTGCCAGCACCACACGACAGGGGGCTGACTATGGCTACACCTTC TRBD1 TRBV6-5 15 - TRBJ1-2
CASSPRDRAIGYTF TGTGCCAGCAGCCCGCGGGACCGAGCGATTGGCTACACCTTC - TRBV3-1/TRBV3-2 14 - TRBJ1-2
CASSVDGRSTDTQYF TGTGCCAGCAGCGTTGATGGGAGAAGCACAGATACGCAGTATTTT - TRBV9 15 - TRBJ2-3
CASSLGAGLAGQNIQYF TGTGCCAGCAGCTTAGGTGCGGGACTAGCGGGCCAAAACATTCAGTACTTC TRBD2 TRBV7-6 17 few TRBJ2-4
CASSWGAGAGNTIYF TGTGCCAGCAGTTGGGGTGCTGGCGCTGGAAACACCATATATTTT - TRBV6-6 15 - TRBJ1-3
CASSEGGGGNIQYF TGTGCCAGCAGTGAAGGGGGAGGGGGTAACATTCAGTACTTC - TRBV6-1 14 - TRBJ2-4
CASSTNRGLGHTEAFF TGTGCCAGCTCGACGAACAGGGGATTAGGCCACACTGAAGCTTTCTTT TRBD1 TRBV18 16 - TRBJ1-1
CAWSVGPADTQYF TGTGCCTGGAGTGTAGGCCCAGCAGATACGCAGTATTTT - TRBV30 13 - TRBJ2-3
CASVGGGKLFF TGTGCCAGCGTCGGGGGGGGAAAACTGTTTTTT - TRBV6-5 11 - TRBJ1-4
CASSYSAGGLETQYF TGTGCCAGCAGTTACTCGGCAGGGGGCCTCGAGACCCAGTACTTC TRBD1 TRBV6-5 15 - TRBJ2-5
CASGLVPAQWGYGEKLFF TGTGCTAGTGGTTTGGTACCAGCGCAGTGGGGTTACGGGGAAAAACTGTTTTTT - TRBV12-5 18 - TRBJ1-4
CASSRGLAGGTQYF TGCGCCAGCAGCCGAGGACTAGCGGGAGGTACGCAGTATTTT TRBD2 TRBV4-3 14 - TRBJ2-3
CASSYRYRVGSGNTEAFF TGTGCCAGCAGCTACCGATACAGGGTGGGATCCGGGAACACTGAAGCTTTCTTT - TRBV7-9 18 once TRBJ1-1
CASSQDRQAPYGYTF TGCGCCAGCAGCCAAGATAGACAGGCTCCCTATGGCTACACCTTC - TRBV4-3 15 - TRBJ1-2
CASGFRSPLHF TGTGCCAGCGGGTTTAGATCACCCCTCCACTTT - TRBV2 11 - TRBJ1-6
CASSLGIQALGAFF TGTGCCAGCAGCTTAGGGATACAGGCACTCGGAGCTTTCTTT - TRBV7-2 14 - TRBJ1-1
CASSRGQGNEKLFF TGTGCCAGCAGCCGCGGGCAGGGGAATGAAAAACTGTTTTTT - TRBV28 14 once TRBJ1-4
CASNPGSSYNSPLHF TGTGCCAGCAACCCGGGGAGCTCCTATAATTCACCCCTCCACTTT - TRBV25-1 15 - TRBJ1-6
CASSQAPASHVSGANVLTF TGTGCCAGCAGCCAAGCTCCGGCATCCCATGTCTCTGGGGCCAACGTCCTGACTTTC - TRBV4-2 19 - TRBJ2-6
CATPGPLNTEAFF TGTGCCACTCCAGGGCCACTTAACACTGAAGCTTTCTTT - TRBV15 13 - TRBJ1-1
CASSYRGVLSEAYNEQFF TGCGCCAGCAGCTACCGAGGTGTGCTTAGCGAAGCCTACAATGAGCAGTTCTTC - TRBV5-1 18 once TRBJ2-1
CASSVLGVTHQYTF TGTGCCAGCAGCGTACTTGGTGTTACACACCAGTACACCTTC - TRBV9 14 - TRBJ1-2
CASSLLGTRDEQFF TGTGCCAGCAGTCTCCTAGGGACAAGGGATGAGCAGTTCTTC - TRBV27 14 - TRBJ2-1
CASSWGLAGEQYF TGTGCCAGCAGCTGGGGACTAGCGGGGGAGCAGTACTTC TRBD2 TRBV5-6 13 - TRBJ2-7
CASSQDKGYIKPLHF TGTGCCAGCAGCCAAGATAAAGGGTATATTAAACCCCTCCACTTT - TRBV4-2 15 - TRBJ1-6
CASSQVIVELSPINEQFF TGCGCCAGCAGCCAAGTAATAGTTGAACTCAGCCCGATCAATGAGCAGTTCTTC - TRBV4-1 18 - TRBJ2-1
CASSLYTGQEDSPLHF TGTGCCAGCAGCCTCTACACGGGGCAGGAGGATTCACCCCTCCACTTT - TRBV5-8 16 - TRBJ1-6
CASREQGIQGYTF TGTGCCAGCAGGGAGCAGGGGATCCAGGGCTACACCTTC - TRBV6-5 13 - TRBJ1-2
CASSPWTGPLAASNYGYTF TGTGCCAGCAGTCCGTGGACAGGCCCCCTCGCCGCTTCTAACTATGGCTACACCTTC TRBD1 TRBV27 19 - TRBJ1-2
CASSRTAQETQYF TGTGCCAGCAGCCGGACAGCCCAAGAGACCCAGTACTTC - TRBV3-1/TRBV3-2 13 few TRBJ2-5
CASSEVDRPHEKLFF TGTGCCAGCAGTGAGGTGGACAGGCCCCATGAAAAACTGTTTTTT TRBD1 TRBV2 15 few TRBJ1-4
CASRRESSGNTIYF TGTGCCAGCCGGAGGGAGAGCTCTGGAAACACCATATATTTT - TRBV28 14 few TRBJ1-3
CASSSFRTTFGEQYF TGTGCCAGCAGTTCATTTAGGACAACCTTTGGCGAGCAGTACTTC - TRBV27 15 - TRBJ2-7
CASRDIRNTGELFF TGTGCCAGCAGGGACATCCGGAACACCGGGGAGCTGTTTTTT - TRBV6-6 14 - TRBJ2-2
CASSQIIEHGYTF TGTGCCAGCAGCCAGATAATAGAGCATGGCTACACCTTC - TRBV2 13 once TRBJ1-2
CASETGPLNQPQHF TGTGCCAGCGAGACGGGACCGTTGAATCAGCCCCAGCATTTT - TRBV2 14 - TRBJ1-5
CASSLAGETQYF TGCGCCAGCAGCTTGGCCGGTGAGACCCAGTACTTC - TRBV5-1 12 - TRBJ2-5
CASSAAGGWVRSYEQYF TGTGCCAGCAGTGCGGCAGGGGGCTGGGTGAGGTCCTACGAGCAGTACTTC TRBD1 TRBV6-4 17 - TRBJ2-7
CATSREWGQAYEQFF TGTGCCACCAGCAGAGAATGGGGACAGGCATATGAGCAGTTCTTC TRBD1 TRBV15 15 - TRBJ2-1
CASSLGRGNQPQHF TGTGCCAGCAGTTTAGGGAGGGGCAATCAGCCCCAGCATTTT - TRBV27 14 - TRBJ1-5